These 30 T cell receptor beta chains originate from one sample sequenced in a study of early T cells in non-severe SARS-CoV-2 infection. TCRdb reanalysed the 5' RACE reads using MiXCR and keeps one entry per CDR3 protein. The sample includes tens of thousands of distinct CDR3 sequences, around an eighth of them seen just once. The sample consisted of whole blood. The origin of the receptors is an adult who was a healthcare worker with PCR-confirmed SARS-CoV-2 infection or an uninfected control (not recorded which).

The table lists this clonotype with many counts. The gene calls are TRBV15 and TRBJ2-2; D might be TRBD2 (6 bases). The CDR3 has 15 amino acids. CDR1 is LNHNV, CDR2 YYDKDF, per germline (reference sequence). Trimming pared 4 bases from V and 0 bases from J, leaving 9 bases between. The CDR3 loop is CATSNPSANTGELFF. The CDR3 nucleotides read TGTGCCACCAGCAACCCTAGCGCGAACACCGGGGAGCTGTTTTTT.

The V and J genes are TRBV15 and TRBJ2-7; 7 bases are a match to TRBD1. CDR3 length equals 14 residues. The V gene end was trimmed by 3 bases and the J gene end by 5 bases; junction bases not matched to a gene: 7. Germline V gene sequence: CDR1 LNHNV, CDR2 YYDKDF (reference sequence). CDR3 DNA: TGTGCCACCAGCAGGGGACAGTCGGGCCACGAGCAGTACTTC. Translating gives CATSRGQSGHEQYF.

This clonotype appeared a single time. This sequence joins TRBV7-2 and TRBJ2-5; possibly TRBD2 for D (6 bases). The germline CDR1 and CDR2 sequences are SGHTA and FQGNSA. The CDR3 totals 13 residues. The V end lost 5 bases, the J end lost 2 bases, and 9 bases lay between the germline ends. CDR3 DNA: TGTGCCAGCAGCCGGGGGATTCAAGAGACCCAGTACTTC. Protein sequence: CASSRGIQETQYF.

With regard to this clonotype: One end of the junction is discordant with germline, which a read error may explain. The genes are TRBV7-6 and TRBJ1-3; D uncertain. Germline V gene lookup returns CDR1 SGHVS and CDR2 FNYEAQ. This CDR3 spans 14 amino acids. CDR3 sequence: CASSLADSENTIYF. The DNA of the CDR3 is TGTGCCAGCAGCTTAGCGGATTCTGAAAACACCATATATTTT.

This clonotype was recorded at least ten times. The chain combines TRBV29-1 with TRBJ2-1; TRBD2 agrees at 16 bases. Looked up from germline, CDR1 is SQVTM and CDR2 is ANQGSEA. This CDR3 region has 17 residues. The V and J ends lost 3 bases and 1 base, in that order; junction bases with no gene match: 3. DNA of the CDR3: TGCAGCGTTGAGGGACTAGCGGGAGGGAGTTCCTACAATGAGCAGTTCTTC. It yields the protein CSVEGLAGGSSYNEQFF.

This clonotype occurred many times. This chain links TRBV5-1 with TRBJ2-5; 8 positions match TRBD1. The J segment lost 3 bases and the V segment lost 0 bases, leaving 7 bases of the junction unmatched. This CDR3 spans 16 amino acids. Per germline, CDR1 SGHRS and CDR2 YFSETQ. CDR3 DNA sequence: TGCGCCAGCAGCTTGGTTCTAGCGACAGGGGAAGAGACCCAGTACTTC. Residues: CASSLVLATGEETQYF. The whole variable domain, filled in from reference TRBV5-1 and TRBJ2-5, reads KAGVTQTPRYLIKTRGQQVTLSCSPISGHRSVSWYQQTPGQGLQFLFEYFSETQRNKGNFPGRFSGRQFSNSRSEMNVSTLELGDSALYLCASSLVLATGEETQYFGPGTRLLVL.

V gene TRBV20-1 combines with J gene TRBJ1-4; D is unclear. Trimming stripped 3 bases from V and 2 bases from J, with 13 bases between. The CDR3 totals 15 residues. Germline-derived CDR1 and CDR2 are DFQATT and SNEGSKA (reference sequence). This chain's CDR3 is CSASLRLGTNEKLFF. DNA of the CDR3: TGCAGTGCTAGCCTACGGTTAGGGACTAATGAAAAACTGTTTTTT.

The chain has TRBV18 and TRBJ1-4, with D perhaps matching TRBD1 (5 bases). The CDR3 is 15 amino acids. CDR1 and CDR2 from the germline V gene are KGHSH and LQKENI. Trimming removed 2 bases at V and 5 bases at J, with 12 bases between. In DNA, the CDR3 is TGTGCCAGCTCACCAGTCCAGGGATTAAATGAAAAACTGTTTTTT. The encoded protein is CASSPVQGLNEKLFF.

A few counts support this clonotype. This sequence joins TRBV5-1 and TRBJ2-7; 10 bases line up with TRBD1. The CDR3 length is 14 residues. Germline loops: CDR1 SGHRS, CDR2 YFSETQ. V shed 4 bases, J shed 5 bases, and the junction held 6 bases outside the gene matches. CDR3 in DNA: TGCGCCAGCAGCCCGGGACAGGGGAGTCACGAGCAGTACTTC. Amino acids: CASSPGQGSHEQYF.

This clonotype was seen only a few times. In DNA form, the CDR3 reads TGTGCCAGCAGCCCAGAAGGGGGACCGGGATCTACCTACGAGCAGTACTTC. Translation: CASSPEGGPGSTYEQYF. The rearrangement joins TRBV3-1 to TRBJ2-7; D perhaps matches TRBD1 (6 bases). The V end lost 4 bases, the J end lost 2 bases, and 21 bases lay between the germline ends. CDR3 length: 17 amino acids. Germline CDR1 LGHDT, CDR2 YNNKEL (reference sequence).

This chain connects TRBV29-1 to TRBJ2-3; weak D call: TRBD2 (5 bases). CDR1 is SQVTM, CDR2 ANQGSEA, per germline. The length of the CDR3 is 13 residues. Trimming cost V 3 bases and J 2 bases, with 9 bases left between them. The CDR3 region has the DNA TGCAGCGTTGAGGTAGCGAACACAGATACGCAGTATTTT. Its translation is CSVEVANTDTQYF.

This clonotype was recorded a few times. This chain joins TRBV29-1 and TRBJ1-1; TRBD1 is a possible D gene (6 bases). Germline V gene lookup returns CDR1 SQVTM and CDR2 ANQGSEA. V was cut by 5 bases and J by 5 bases, with 15 bases left in between. There are 13 residues in the CDR3. CDR3 bases: TGCAGCGTTTACTCAGGGGAGTCAACTGAAGCTTTCTTT. Translated: CSVYSGESTEAFF.

The rearrangement links TRBV30 to TRBJ2-1, with 8 bases that match TRBD2. The CDR3 is 14 amino acids. Germline values: CDR1 GTSNPN, CDR2 SVGIG (reference sequence). J gave up 9 bases and V 0 bases, and 7 bases lay outside the gene matches. The DNA of the CDR3 is TGTGCCTGGAGTGTAACTAGCGGATATAGTGAGCAGTTCTTC. This encodes CAWSVTSGYSEQFF.

This clonotype was recorded many times. The V and J genes are TRBV18 and TRBJ2-3; no clear D. This CDR3 has 12 amino acids. V lost 6 bases and J lost 6, with 10 bases in between. CDR1 and CDR2 from the germline V gene are KGHSH and LQKENI. CDR3 bases: TGTGCCAGCTCCCTTTTCGGCGATACGCAGTATTTT. This gives the protein CASSLFGDTQYF.

This clonotype turned up a few times. The chain employs TRBV7-6 and TRBJ2-5, with 14 bases matching TRBD2. CDR1 is SGHVS and CDR2 is FNYEAQ in the germline V gene. The V segment lost 4 bases and the J segment 4 bases; nucleotides outside the gene matches: 8. The CDR3 is 17 residues long. The CDR3 bases are TGTGCCAGCAGCTCGACTACCGGGACTAGCGGGAGAGAGACCCAGTACTTC. It encodes CASSSTTGTSGRETQYF.

This clonotype was recorded only once. The rearrangement uses TRBV11-1 and TRBJ2-6, with 10 bases that match TRBD1. CDR3 length: 18 residues. From germline, CDR1 is SGHAT and CDR2 FQDESV (reference sequence). V was pared by 0 bases and J by 7 bases, with 9 bases of the junction left unmatched. CDR3 DNA: TGTGCCAGCAGCTTAGCCCCGGGACAGGGGATTGGAGCCAACGTCCTGACTTTC. Its translation is CASSLAPGQGIGANVLTF.

This clonotype was recorded at least ten times. The chain is built from TRBV12-3 or TRBV12-4 and TRBJ2-3, with D tentatively TRBD1 (7 bases). The CDR3 length is 15 residues. V was shortened by 7 bases and J by 0 bases, with 14 bases between the two germline ends. The CDR3 reads CASTAGGLSTDTQYF. CDR3 sequence (DNA): TGTGCCAGCACCGCAGGGGGGCTTAGCACAGATACGCAGTATTTT.

This clonotype was counted a few times. V and J are TRBV6-6 and TRBJ1-3, with D unresolved. V shed 0 bases and J shed 0 bases, with 9 bases lying between them. Germline loops: CDR1 MNHNY, CDR2 SVGAGI (reference sequence). The CDR3 is 16 amino acids. CDR3 nucleotide sequence: TGTGCCAGCAGTTACTCGGCGGGTGGCTCTGGAAACACCATATATTTT. Its protein is CASSYSAGGSGNTIYF.

This clonotype was seen many times. The V gene is TRBV11-2, the J gene TRBJ2-3, with 11 bases that match TRBD2. With V trimmed by 5 bases and J by 0 bases, 7 bases remained unmatched. The CDR3 is 17 amino acids. In germline, CDR1 is SGHAT, CDR2 FQNNGV. CDR3 protein: CASSIVSGRASTDTQYF. CDR3 coding DNA: TGTGCCAGCAGCATTGTTAGCGGGAGGGCAAGCACAGATACGCAGTATTTT.

This clonotype has a count of ten or more. The chain uses TRBV7-8 and TRBJ2-7; D ambiguous. CDR3 size: 13 residues. Germline assignment: CDR1 SGHVS and CDR2 FQNEAQ. Trimming shortened V by 5 bases and J by 1 base, and 9 bases separated the two germline ends. The CDR3 is CASSPPRSYEQYF. The CDR3 bases are TGTGCCAGCAGCCCCCCCAGGTCCTACGAGCAGTACTTC.

The rearrangement uses TRBV9 and TRBJ2-7; 16 positions match TRBD2. Germline CDR1 and CDR2: SGDLS and YYNGEE. J lost 7 bases, V lost 5 bases, and 9 bases had no gene match. CDR3 size: 16 residues. The CDR3 coding sequence is TGTGCCAGCAGTGAGGGACTAGCGGGAGGGCCGGGAGAGCAGTACTTC. It encodes CASSEGLAGGPGEQYF.

There are a few counts of this clonotype. DNA of the CDR3: TGTGCCAGCAGCTCCTCAGGGTTAGGTAGAGCTTTCTTT. Its translation: CASSSSGLGRAFF. V usage is TRBV7-9 and J usage is TRBJ1-1; weak D call: TRBD1 (5 bases). Germline V gene lookup returns CDR1 SEHNR and CDR2 FQNEAQ (reference sequence). V lost 4 bases to trimming and J lost 10 bases, with 16 bases between them. The CDR3 runs to 13 residues.

This clonotype showed up just a few times. The V gene is TRBV21-1, the J gene TRBJ1-5; the D call TRBD1 from the table was never checked on the DNA. TRBV21-1 is a known pseudogene. CDR3 length: 15 amino acids. This CDR3 reads CASSKGPGDNQPQHF. CDR3 sequence (DNA): TGTGCCAGCAGCAAAGGTCCCGGGGATAATCAGCCCCAGCATTTT.

This clonotype appeared many times. V is TRBV27 and J is TRBJ1-1; D gene uncertain. The CDR3 is 13 amino acids. Germline V CDR1 and CDR2: MNHEY, SMNVEV (reference sequence). V lost 4 bases, J lost 1 base, and 7 bases lay in between. CDR3 region: CASSYGWNTEAFF. CDR3 DNA sequence: TGTGCCAGCAGTTACGGATGGAACACTGAAGCTTTCTTT.

CDR3 amino acids: CASSGTSGTGELFF. The CDR3 nucleotides read TGCGCCAGCAGCGGGACTAGCGGCACCGGGGAGCTGTTTTTT. The chain has TRBV10-2 and TRBJ2-2; 11 bases align to TRBD2. Per germline, CDR1 WSHSY and CDR2 SAAADI. With V trimmed by 6 bases and J by 4 bases, 1 base remained unmatched. The CDR3 length is 14 residues.

The chain is built from TRBV18 and TRBJ1-5, with TRBD1 identical over 7 bases. CDR1 is KGHSH, CDR2 LQKENI, per germline. There are 14 residues in the CDR3. V lost 4 bases to trimming and J lost 6 bases; unmatched junction nucleotides: 6. The CDR3 sequence: CASSQSGGGQPQHF. The CDR3, as DNA: TGTGCCAGCTCACAATCAGGGGGAGGTCAGCCCCAGCATTTT.

The table lists this clonotype with many counts. The rearrangement uses TRBV7-3 and TRBJ1-4; no clear D gene. V was pared by 4 bases and J by 7 bases, with 7 bases between. The CDR3 has 12 residues. The germline V gene has CDR1 SGHTA and CDR2 FQGTGA. This CDR3 reads CASSSDGEKLFF. The CDR3 DNA follows: TGTGCCAGCAGCTCGGACGGTGAAAAACTGTTTTTT.

The table lists this clonotype with many counts. The J gene is TRBJ2-7, the V gene TRBV29-1; maybe TRBD2 (6 bases). From germline, CDR1 is SQVTM and CDR2 ANQGSEA. The V end lost 6 bases, the J end lost 5 bases, and 11 bases lay between the germline ends. This CDR3 is built from 11 residues. Here the CDR3 reads CSVLWRDEQYF. DNA for the CDR3: TGCAGCGTCCTGTGGAGGGACGAGCAGTACTTC.

This chain joins TRBV27 and TRBJ2-3, with a tentative D call TRBD2 (5 bases). The CDR3 loop spans 14 amino acids. Germline CDR1 is MNHEY and CDR2 is SMNVEV (reference sequence). The V and J ends lost 4 bases and 0 bases respectively, with 8 bases between them. The CDR3 DNA is TGTGCCAGCAGTTACGGGATTAGCACAGATACGCAGTATTTT. Translating it yields CASSYGISTDTQYF.

This clonotype was picked up a small number of times. The chain uses TRBV5-6 and TRBJ2-6; D call uncertain. Trimming pared 2 bases from V and 0 bases from J, leaving 6 bases between. Germline CDR1 reads SGHDT; CDR2 reads YYEEEE. This CDR3 is built from 15 residues. The CDR3 reads CASSLIGSGANVLTF. As DNA, the CDR3 is TGTGCCAGCAGCTTAATTGGCTCTGGGGCCAACGTCCTGACTTTC.